The 3 T cell receptor beta chains listed next were all sequenced from one sample in a study of cytotoxic CD8 clonotypes in ibrutinib-treated CLL. Using immunoSEQ multiplex PCR, the repertoire was profiled, and TCRdb retains in-frame clones only, with some absent. The repertoire includes 300,000 to 350,000 clones, 80% of them detected once, and about 6.7% sits in the top ten. The source material was PBMCs, sampled before ibrutinib treatment. The receptors come from a human donor with chronic lymphocytic leukemia.

In this sample, this clone turned up a few times. The chain combines TRBV5-1 with TRBJ2-2; D is unclear. The V gene's germline CDR1 is SGHRS and CDR2 YFSETQ. The CDR3 is 14 amino acids. The V end lost 0 bases, the J end lost 2 bases, and 5 bases lay between the germline ends. The CDR3 region has the DNA TGCGCCAGCAGCTTGGAACGTAACACCGGGGAGCTGTTTTTT. Encoded protein: CASSLERNTGELFF.

The V and J genes are TRBV11-2 and TRBJ1-5; D ambiguous. This CDR3 contains 13 residues. The V gene's germline CDR1 is SGHAT and CDR2 FQNNGV. V gave up 7 bases and J gave up 6 bases, with 13 bases separating them. The CDR3 loop is CASTSNSFQPQHF. In nucleotides, the CDR3 is TGTGCCAGCACATCCAACAGTTTTCAGCCCCAGCATTTT.

CDR3 nucleotides: TGTGCCAGCAGCCCAAGACGGATACAAGAGACCCAGTACTTC. Encoded protein: CASSPRRIQETQYF. This sequence joins TRBV7-6 and TRBJ2-5, with D uncertain. The germline V gene has CDR1 SGHVS and CDR2 FNYEAQ. There are 14 residues in the CDR3. V was pared by 5 bases and J by 2 bases, with 12 bases between.